The following is a T cell receptor (beta chain) sequence with its context. No antigen is known for it. Germline V CDR1 and CDR2: SGDLS, YYNGEE. This CDR3 comprises 13 residues. V lost 0 bases to trimming and J lost 7 bases, with 11 bases between them. Both TRBC1 and TRBC2 were covered by a beta constant-region primer of two equimolar oligonucleotides. Four rounds of PCR amplified the ligated cDNA using nested alpha and beta constant-region primers plus SP2. A 12-nucleotide UMI and the SP2 primer were added to the cDNA 3' end by oligonucleotide ligation. TCRdb recomputed calls from the UMI-ligation and nested PCR reads with MiXCR, one row per CDR3 protein. The table shows about 100,000 distinct CDR3 sequences, with more than 12% occurring only once. The data are from a study of naive and memory T cell subsets. Notes on the study in general: Naive and memory repertoire findings lacked a ground truth for validation. Possibly reflecting memory cells re-expressing CD45RA, a few larger clonotypes occurred in naive repertoires, especially CD8.

The chain has TRBV9 and TRBJ2-7, with D unresolved. The sample was naive CD8+ T cells from blood. This receptor was obtained from a human donor in good health. The DNA of the CDR3 is TGTGCCAGCAGCGTAGGATCTGCAGGAGAGCAGTACTTC. Protein product: CASSVGSAGEQYF.